The 4 T cell receptor beta chains below were found in one sample sequenced in a study of blood T cell repertoires in COVID-19. The data were produced by immunoSEQ multiplex PCR, yet TCRdb's version contains in-frame clones alone and is incomplete. The sample lists under 300,000 clones, 80% to 95% occurring once. Material: PBMCs or T cells enriched from blood (not recorded which). All receptors derive from a woman under 30 who had recovered from COVID-19.

The V call is TRBV25-1, the J call TRBJ1-5, with 7 bases aligning to TRBD1. The CDR3 contains 15 residues. With V trimmed by 3 bases and J by 4 bases, 6 bases remained unmatched. Germline V gene lookup returns CDR1 MGHDK and CDR2 SYGVNS. The chain's CDR3 is CASSEGEQGNQPQHF. Here the CDR3 DNA reads TGTGCCAGCAGTGAGGGGGAACAGGGGAATCAGCCCCAGCATTTT.

V gene TRBV7-9 combines with J gene TRBJ1-1; TRBD1 aligns across 8 bases. Trimming cost V 5 bases and J 4 bases; bases outside gene matches: 9. Germline CDR1 is SEHNR and CDR2 is FQNEAQ (reference sequence). The CDR3 runs to 15 residues. The CDR3 loop reads CASSAPTRGLTEAFF. CDR3 sequence (DNA): TGTGCCAGCAGCGCCCCGACCAGGGGGCTCACTGAAGCTTTCTTT. The full variable domain, rest sourced from reference TRBV7-9 and TRBJ1-1, is DTGVSQNPRHKITKRGQNVTFRCDPISEHNRLYWYRQTLGQGPEFLTYFQNEAQLEKSRLLSDRFSAERPKGSFSTLEIQRTEQGDSAMYLCASSAPTRGLTEAFFGQGTRLTVV.

The V call is TRBV5-6, the J call TRBJ1-1; 8 bases map to TRBD1. CDR1 is SGHDT, CDR2 YYEEEE, per germline. CDR3 length: 16 amino acids. V dropped 4 bases and J dropped 4; count of bases not matched to a gene: 12. The chain's CDR3 is CASSPLKDRVSTEAFF. The DNA for the CDR3 is TGTGCCAGCAGCCCTTTGAAGGACAGGGTGAGCACTGAAGCTTTCTTT. The variable domain in full, with the rest retrieved from reference TRBV5-6 and TRBJ1-1, is DAGVTQSPTHLIKTRGQQVTLRCSPKSGHDTVSWYQQALGQGPQFIFQYYEEEERQRGNFPDRFSGHQFPNYSSELNVNALLLGDSALYLCASSPLKDRVSTEAFFGQGTRLTVV.

This rearrangement joins TRBV5-4 to TRBJ2-1, with a weak D call TRBD2 (5 bases). CDR1 SGHNT and CDR2 YYREEE come from the germline V gene (reference sequence). V lost 5 bases and J 9 bases, leaving 15 bases between the germline ends. This CDR3 comprises 13 residues. The CDR3 region has the DNA TGTGCCAGCAGTTCTAAAGAGGGTGGTGAGCAGTTCTTC. Amino acid sequence: CASSSKEGGEQFF.